Below, one T cell receptor beta chain is given with its context. These data come from a study of blood T cell repertoires in COVID-19. Study background: The study drew acute and convalescent COVID-19 samples from the United States, Italy and Spain. T cells, B-cell-depleted T cells, or PBMCs provided the cDNA or gDNA that served as material.

How the authors handled the data: Amplification with reference gene primers provided the estimates of nucleated cell counts. Generated by immunoSEQ multiplex PCR, the TCRdb table keeps only in-frame clones and is missing some. The V and J calls and the clone size are those of that table, but D and trimming were determined from the DNA. Among a few hundred thousand clones listed, more than 80% were seen once. This CDR3 spans 12 amino acids. Germline lookup yields CDR1 ENHRY and CDR2 SYGVKD. Trimming took off 6 bases at V and 4 bases at J, with 9 bases between the two ends. The chain has TRBV10-3 and TRBJ1-1, with no clear D. The sample comprised peripheral blood. The clonotype comes from a woman aged 25-40 years with active or convalescent COVID-19. The CDR3 region is CAIRGAGTEAFF. DNA for the CDR3: TGTGCCATCAGGGGCGCCGGCACTGAAGCTTTCTTT.